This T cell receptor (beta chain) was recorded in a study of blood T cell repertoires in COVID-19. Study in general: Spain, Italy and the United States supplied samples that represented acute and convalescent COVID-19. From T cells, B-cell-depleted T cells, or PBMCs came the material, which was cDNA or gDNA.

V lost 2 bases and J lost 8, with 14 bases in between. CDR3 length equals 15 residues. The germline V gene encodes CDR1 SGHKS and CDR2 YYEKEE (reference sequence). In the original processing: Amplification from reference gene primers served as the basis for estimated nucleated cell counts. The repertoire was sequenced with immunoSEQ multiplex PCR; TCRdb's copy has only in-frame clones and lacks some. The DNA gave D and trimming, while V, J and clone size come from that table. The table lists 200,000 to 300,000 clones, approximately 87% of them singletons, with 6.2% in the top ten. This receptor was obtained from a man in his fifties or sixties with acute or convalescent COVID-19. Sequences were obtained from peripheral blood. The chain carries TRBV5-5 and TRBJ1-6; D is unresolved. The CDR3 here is CASSFEGGKHSPLHF. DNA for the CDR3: TGTGCCAGCAGCTTTGAGGGAGGCAAGCATTCACCCCTCCACTTT.